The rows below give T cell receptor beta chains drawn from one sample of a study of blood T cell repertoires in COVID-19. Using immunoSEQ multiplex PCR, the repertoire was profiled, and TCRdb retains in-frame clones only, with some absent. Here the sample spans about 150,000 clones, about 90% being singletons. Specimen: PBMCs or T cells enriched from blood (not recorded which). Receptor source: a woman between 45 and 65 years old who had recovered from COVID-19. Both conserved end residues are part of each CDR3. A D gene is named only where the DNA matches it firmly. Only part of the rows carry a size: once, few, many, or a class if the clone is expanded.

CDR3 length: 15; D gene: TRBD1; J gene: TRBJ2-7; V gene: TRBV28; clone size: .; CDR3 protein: CASTLTSGQPYEQYF; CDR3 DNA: TGTGCCAGCACCTTAACCTCGGGACAGCCCTACGAGCAGTACTTC
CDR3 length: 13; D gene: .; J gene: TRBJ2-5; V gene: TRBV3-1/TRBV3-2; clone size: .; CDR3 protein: CASSQHGIETQYF; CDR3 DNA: TGTGCCAGCAGCCAACACGGGATCGAGACCCAGTACTTC
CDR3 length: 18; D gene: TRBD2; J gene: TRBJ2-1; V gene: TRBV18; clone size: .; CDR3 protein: CASSPPLQFAGETNEQFF; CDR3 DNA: TGTGCCAGCTCACCACCTCTTCAGTTCGCGGGAGAAACCAATGAGCAGTTCTTC
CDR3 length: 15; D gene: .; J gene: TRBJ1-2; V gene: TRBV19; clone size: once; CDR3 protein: CASRSPRDRADGYTF; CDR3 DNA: TGTGCCAGTAGATCCCCCAGGGATAGGGCGGATGGCTACACCTTC
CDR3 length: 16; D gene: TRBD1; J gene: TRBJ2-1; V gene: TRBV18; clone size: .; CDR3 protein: CASSPRQGPWGNEQFF; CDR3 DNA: TGTGCCAGCTCACCCCGACAGGGGCCATGGGGGAATGAGCAGTTCTTC
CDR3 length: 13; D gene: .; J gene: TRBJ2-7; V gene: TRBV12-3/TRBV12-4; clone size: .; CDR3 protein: CASSFQGFYEQYF; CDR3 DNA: TGTGCCAGCAGTTTTCAGGGTTTCTACGAGCAGTACTTC
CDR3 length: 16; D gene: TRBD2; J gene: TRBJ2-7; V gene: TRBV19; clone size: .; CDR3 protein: CASSKTGTRGMREQYF; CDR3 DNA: TGTGCCAGTAGCAAGACCGGGACTAGGGGGATGAGGGAGCAGTACTTC
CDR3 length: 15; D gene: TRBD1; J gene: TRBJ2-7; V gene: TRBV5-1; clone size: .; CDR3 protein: CASSYRTGNSYEQYF; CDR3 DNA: TGCGCCAGCAGCTATCGGACAGGGAACTCCTACGAGCAGTACTTC
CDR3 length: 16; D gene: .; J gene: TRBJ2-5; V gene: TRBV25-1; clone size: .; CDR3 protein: CASSNRQAPGQETQYF; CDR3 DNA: TGTGCCAGCAGTAATCGACAGGCCCCGGGCCAAGAGACCCAGTACTTC
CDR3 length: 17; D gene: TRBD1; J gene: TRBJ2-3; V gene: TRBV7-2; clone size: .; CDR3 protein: CASSSPGQRISTDTQYF; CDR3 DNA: TGTGCCAGCAGCTCTCCGGGACAGCGAATTAGCACAGATACGCAGTATTTT
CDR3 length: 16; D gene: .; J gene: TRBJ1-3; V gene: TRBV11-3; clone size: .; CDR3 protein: CASSYSDRISGNTIYF; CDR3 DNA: TGTGCCAGCAGCTACAGTGACAGAATCTCTGGAAACACCATATATTTT
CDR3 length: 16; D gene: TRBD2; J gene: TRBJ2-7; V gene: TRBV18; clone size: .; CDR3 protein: CASSPYPPGGRNEQYF; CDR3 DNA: TGTGCCAGCTCACCATACCCCCCGGGCGGGAGGAACGAGCAGTACTTC
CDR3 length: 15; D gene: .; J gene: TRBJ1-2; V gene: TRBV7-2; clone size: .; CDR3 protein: CASSLGQGQIYGYTF; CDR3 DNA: TGTGCCAGCAGCTTAGGTCAAGGACAGATCTATGGCTACACCTTC
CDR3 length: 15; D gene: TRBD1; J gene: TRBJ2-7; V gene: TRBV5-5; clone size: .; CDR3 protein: CASSLRAAGGYEQYF; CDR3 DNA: TGTGCCAGCAGCTTGCGGGCGGCAGGGGGATACGAGCAGTACTTC
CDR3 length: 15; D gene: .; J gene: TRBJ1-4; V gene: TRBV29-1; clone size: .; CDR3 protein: CSVTTRQYTNEKLFF; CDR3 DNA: TGCAGCGTAACCACGAGACAGTATACTAATGAAAAACTGTTTTTT
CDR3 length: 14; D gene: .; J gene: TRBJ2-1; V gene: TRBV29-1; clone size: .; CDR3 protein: CSVGTRRRGNEQFF; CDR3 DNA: TGCAGCGTTGGCACGAGGCGGCGGGGCAATGAGCAGTTCTTC
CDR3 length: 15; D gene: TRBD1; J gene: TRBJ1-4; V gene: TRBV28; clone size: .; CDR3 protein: CASSSPGQGTEKLFF; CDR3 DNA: TGTGCCAGCAGTTCCCCGGGACAGGGCACCGAAAAACTGTTTTTT
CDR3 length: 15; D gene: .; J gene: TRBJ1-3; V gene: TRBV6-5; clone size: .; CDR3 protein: CASSYAAGGGNTIYF; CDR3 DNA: TGTGCCAGCAGCTACGCCGCAGGAGGCGGAAACACCATATATTTT
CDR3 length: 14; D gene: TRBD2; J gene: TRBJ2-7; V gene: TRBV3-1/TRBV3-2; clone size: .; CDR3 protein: CASSQAWTSYEQYF; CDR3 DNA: TGTGCCAGCAGCCAAGCTTGGACTAGCTACGAGCAGTACTTC
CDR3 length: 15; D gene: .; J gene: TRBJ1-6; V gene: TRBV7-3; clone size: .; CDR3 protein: CASSLVAGRGSPLHF; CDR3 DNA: TGTGCCAGCAGCTTAGTGGCCGGCAGGGGTTCACCCCTCCACTTT
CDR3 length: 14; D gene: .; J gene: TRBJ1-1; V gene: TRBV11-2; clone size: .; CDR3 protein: CASSLDLIVPEAFF; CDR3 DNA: TGTGCCAGCAGCTTAGATCTAATTGTCCCAGAAGCTTTCTTT
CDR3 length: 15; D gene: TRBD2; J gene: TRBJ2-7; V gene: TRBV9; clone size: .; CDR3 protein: CASSVGLAGTYEQYF; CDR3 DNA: TGTGCCAGCAGCGTCGGACTAGCGGGGACCTACGAGCAGTACTTC
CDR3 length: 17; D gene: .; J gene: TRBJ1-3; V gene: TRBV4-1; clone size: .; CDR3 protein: CASSEARGRGKGNTIYF; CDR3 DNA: TGCGCCAGCAGCGAAGCAAGAGGGAGGGGGAAAGGAAACACCATATATTTT
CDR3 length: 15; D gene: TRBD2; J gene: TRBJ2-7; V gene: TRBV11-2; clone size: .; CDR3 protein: CASSFYLAGAYEQYF; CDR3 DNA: TGTGCCAGCAGCTTTTACTTAGCGGGAGCTTACGAGCAGTACTTC
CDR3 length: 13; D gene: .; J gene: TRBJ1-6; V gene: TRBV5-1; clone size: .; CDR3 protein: CASSRTGNSPLHF; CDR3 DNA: TGCGCCAGCAGCCGTACAGGGAATTCACCCCTCCACTTT
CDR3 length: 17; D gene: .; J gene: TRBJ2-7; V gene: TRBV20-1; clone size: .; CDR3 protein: CSASLRTTGGLSYEQYF; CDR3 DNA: TGCAGTGCTAGTCTTCGAACGACTGGGGGCCTTTCCTACGAGCAGTACTTC
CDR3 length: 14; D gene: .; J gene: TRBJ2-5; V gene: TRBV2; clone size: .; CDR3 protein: CASTKRGAGETQYF; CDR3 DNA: TGTGCCAGCACCAAACGGGGGGCCGGTGAGACCCAGTACTTC
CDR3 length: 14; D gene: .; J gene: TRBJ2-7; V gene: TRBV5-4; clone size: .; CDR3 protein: CASGWGSRPYEQYF; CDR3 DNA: TGTGCCAGCGGATGGGGCAGCCGACCCTACGAGCAGTACTTC
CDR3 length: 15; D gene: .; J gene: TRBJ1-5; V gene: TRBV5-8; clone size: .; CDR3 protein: CASRSIQGGNQPQHF; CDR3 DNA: TGTGCCAGCAGGAGTATCCAAGGAGGGAATCAGCCCCAGCATTTT
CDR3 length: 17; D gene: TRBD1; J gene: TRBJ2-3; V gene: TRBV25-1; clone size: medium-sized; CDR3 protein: CASSESGTKGASDTQYF; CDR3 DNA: TGTGCCAGCAGTGAATCCGGTACGAAGGGGGCGTCGGATACGCAGTATTTT
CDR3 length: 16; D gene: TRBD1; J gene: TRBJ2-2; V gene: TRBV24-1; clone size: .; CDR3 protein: CATSDPTGGNTGELFF; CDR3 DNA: TGTGCCACCAGTGATCCGACAGGGGGGAACACCGGGGAGCTGTTTTTT
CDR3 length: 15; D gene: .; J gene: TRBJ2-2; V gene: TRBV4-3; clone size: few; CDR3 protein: CASSQDGSAAGELFF; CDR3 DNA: TGCGCCAGCAGCCAAGATGGGTCGGCGGCCGGGGAGCTGTTTTTT
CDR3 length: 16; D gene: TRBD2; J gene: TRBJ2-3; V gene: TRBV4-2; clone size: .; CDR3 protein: CASSPHGREVWDTQYF; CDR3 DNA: TGTGCCAGCAGCCCGCACGGGCGGGAGGTGTGGGATACGCAGTATTTT
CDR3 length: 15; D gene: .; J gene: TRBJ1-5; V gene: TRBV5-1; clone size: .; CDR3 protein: CASSLGAGFNQPQHF; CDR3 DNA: TGCGCCAGCAGCTTGGGGGCAGGGTTTAATCAGCCCCAGCATTTT
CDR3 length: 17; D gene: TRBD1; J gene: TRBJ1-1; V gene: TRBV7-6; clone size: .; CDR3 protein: CASSSDRGRRAIPEAFF; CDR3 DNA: TGTGCCAGCAGCTCCGACAGGGGGCGCAGGGCCATCCCTGAAGCTTTCTTT
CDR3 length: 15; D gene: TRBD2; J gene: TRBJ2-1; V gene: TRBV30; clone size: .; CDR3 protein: CAWTPLTSGRAEQFF; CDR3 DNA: TGTGCCTGGACCCCCCTTACTAGCGGGAGGGCAGAGCAGTTCTTC
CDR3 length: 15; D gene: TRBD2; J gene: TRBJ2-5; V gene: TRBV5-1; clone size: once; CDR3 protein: CASSLGSGSEETQYF; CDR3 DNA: TGCGCCAGCAGCTTGGGTAGCGGGAGTGAAGAGACCCAGTACTTC
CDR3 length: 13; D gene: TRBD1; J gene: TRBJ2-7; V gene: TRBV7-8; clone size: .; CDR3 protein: CASSTGTAFEQYF; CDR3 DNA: TGTGCCAGCAGCACCGGGACAGCCTTCGAGCAGTACTTC
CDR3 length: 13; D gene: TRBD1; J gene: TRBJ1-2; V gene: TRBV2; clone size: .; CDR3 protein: CATRQGKDYGYTF; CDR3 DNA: TGTGCCACACGACAGGGCAAGGACTATGGCTACACCTTC
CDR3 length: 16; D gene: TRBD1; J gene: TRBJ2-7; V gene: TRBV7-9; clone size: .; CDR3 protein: CASSWTGGKRPYEQYF; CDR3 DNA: TGTGCCAGCAGCTGGACAGGGGGAAAAAGGCCCTACGAGCAGTACTTC
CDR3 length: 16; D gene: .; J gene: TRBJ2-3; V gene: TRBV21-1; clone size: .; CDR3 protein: CASSINRDRDADTQYF; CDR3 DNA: TGTGCCAGCAGCATTAACCGGGACAGGGACGCAGATACGCAGTATTTT
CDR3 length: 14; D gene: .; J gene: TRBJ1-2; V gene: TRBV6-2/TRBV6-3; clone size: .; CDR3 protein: CASSYTRVRYGYTF; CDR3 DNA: TGTGCCAGCAGTTATACCAGGGTACGCTATGGCTACACCTTC
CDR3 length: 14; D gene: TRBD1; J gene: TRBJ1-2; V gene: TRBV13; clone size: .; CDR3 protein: CASSNGQGVYGYTF; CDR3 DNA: TGTGCCAGCAGCAACGGACAGGGCGTCTATGGCTACACCTTC
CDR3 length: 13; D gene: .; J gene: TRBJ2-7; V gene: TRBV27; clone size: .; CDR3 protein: CASSRFQGYEQYF; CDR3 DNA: TGTGCCAGCAGCCGCTTCCAGGGCTACGAGCAGTACTTC
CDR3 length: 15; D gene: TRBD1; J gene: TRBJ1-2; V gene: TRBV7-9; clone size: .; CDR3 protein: CASSRAGGYGYGYTF; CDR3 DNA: TGTGCCAGCAGCCGGGCAGGGGGTTACGGCTATGGCTACACCTTC
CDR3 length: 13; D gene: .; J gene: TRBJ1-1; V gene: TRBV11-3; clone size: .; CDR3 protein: CASRTARDTEAFF; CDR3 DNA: TGTGCCAGCAGAACAGCCAGGGACACTGAAGCTTTCTTT
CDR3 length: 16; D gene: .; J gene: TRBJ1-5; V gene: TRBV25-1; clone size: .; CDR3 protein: CASRLGGGTSNQPQHF; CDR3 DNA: TGTGCCAGCAGACTCGGGGGAGGGACCAGCAATCAGCCCCAGCATTTT
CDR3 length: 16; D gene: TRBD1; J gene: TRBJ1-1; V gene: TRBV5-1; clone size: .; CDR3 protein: CASSLEDRVMNTEAFF; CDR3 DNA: TGCGCCAGCAGCTTGGAAGACAGGGTTATGAACACTGAAGCTTTCTTT
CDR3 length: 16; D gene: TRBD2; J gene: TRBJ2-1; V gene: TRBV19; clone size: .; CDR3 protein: CASSRLAGGPYNEQFF; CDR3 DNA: TGTGCCAGTAGTCGTCTAGCGGGAGGACCCTACAATGAGCAGTTCTTC
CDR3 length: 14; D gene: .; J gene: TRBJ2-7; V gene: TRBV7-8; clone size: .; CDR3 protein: CASSARLGPYEQYF; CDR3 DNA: TGTGCCAGCAGCGCTCGACTAGGTCCCTACGAGCAGTACTTC
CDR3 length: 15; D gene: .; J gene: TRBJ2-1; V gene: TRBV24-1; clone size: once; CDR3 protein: CATSSGTPLGAEQFF; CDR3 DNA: TGTGCCACCAGTTCCGGGACTCCCCTCGGGGCGGAGCAGTTCTTC
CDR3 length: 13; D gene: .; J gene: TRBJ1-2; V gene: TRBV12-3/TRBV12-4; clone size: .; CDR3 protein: CASSWTASYGYTF; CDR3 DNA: TGTGCCAGCAGTTGGACAGCCTCGTATGGCTACACCTTC
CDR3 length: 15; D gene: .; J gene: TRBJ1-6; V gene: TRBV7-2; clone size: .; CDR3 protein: CASSLTVGGGSPLHF; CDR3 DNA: TGTGCCAGCAGCTTAACGGTCGGGGGTGGTTCACCCCTCCACTTT
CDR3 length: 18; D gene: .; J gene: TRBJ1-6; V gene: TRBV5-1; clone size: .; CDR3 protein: CASSLESGDGGYNSPLHF; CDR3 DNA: TGCGCCAGCAGCTTGGAGTCGGGGGACGGGGGATATAATTCACCCCTCCACTTT
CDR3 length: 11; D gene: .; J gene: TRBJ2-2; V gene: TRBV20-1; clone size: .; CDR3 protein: CSARRAGELFF; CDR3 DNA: TGCAGTGCGAGGAGAGCCGGGGAGCTGTTTTTT
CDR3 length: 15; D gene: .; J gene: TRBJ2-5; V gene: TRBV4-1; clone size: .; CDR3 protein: CASSQLSTRGETQYF; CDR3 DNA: TGCGCCAGCAGCCAATTATCTACGAGAGGCGAGACCCAGTACTTC
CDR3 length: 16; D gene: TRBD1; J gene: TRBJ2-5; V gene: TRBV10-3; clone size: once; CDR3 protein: CAISDVRQGMGETQYF; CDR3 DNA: TGTGCCATCAGTGATGTTCGACAGGGGATGGGAGAGACCCAGTACTTC